Below, 16 T cell receptor beta chains from the same sample are listed, as sequenced in a study of PD-1 blockade in classical Hodgkin lymphoma (dated by TCRdb to about 2020). Libraries were prepared through the immunoSEQ multiplex PCR assay. Entries here come from immuneACCESS through TCRdb and include only in-frame sequences with V and J called. Some clones fail to appear in such tables; in the studies checked, an unresolved V gene covers under half of the shortfall, and the cause of the remainder is unknown. The sample has tens of thousands of clones on record, about 77% of them singletons. Just under 9.5% of the sample is held by the ten biggest clonotypes. The time point label on this specimen signifies: cycle 4 day 1 (C4D1), after five to seven weeks of nivolumab. Every trial patient had relapsed after autologous stem cell transplantation, and cohorts A, B and C differed in prior brentuximab vedotin exposure.

The sample in question was peripheral blood mononuclear cells (PBMCs), obtained before the fourth cycle of nivolumab. The source is a human donor with classical Hodgkin lymphoma.

This clone qualifies as hyperexpanded. Other DNA sequences of this sample code for an identical CDR3. The chain couples TRBV5-1 to TRBJ1-2; D may be TRBD1 (6 bases). Germline V lookup: CDR1 SGHRS, CDR2 YFSETQ. Trimming shortened V by 3 bases and J by 4 bases, and 10 bases separated the two germline ends. The CDR3 sequence is 13 residues long. This CDR3 reads CASSWDKSYGYTF. CDR3 sequence (DNA): TGCGCCAGCAGCTGGGACAAGTCCTATGGCTACACCTTC.

This clone occurred once. This chain links TRBV19 with TRBJ2-1; no clear D gene. V was trimmed by 4 bases and J by 6 bases, leaving 7 bases between them. This CDR3 spans 12 amino acids. Germline-derived CDR1 and CDR2 are LNHDA and SQIVND (reference sequence). This CDR3 is CASSNAFNEQFF. The CDR3 DNA follows: TGTGCCAGTAGTAACGCTTTCAATGAGCAGTTCTTC.

The rearrangement joins TRBV28 to TRBJ2-7; 10 bases map to TRBD1. This CDR3 is 16 amino acids long. The ends lost 6 bases at V and 3 bases at J; junction bases unmatched: 11. Germline CDR1 and CDR2: MDHEN and SYDVKM. The CDR3 protein is CASSQLTGTGVYEQYF. In DNA, the CDR3 is TGTGCCAGCAGCCAGTTGACGGGGACAGGGGTCTACGAGCAGTACTTC.

The V gene is TRBV19, the J gene TRBJ1-5; TRBD1 might be the D (6 bases). V was pared by 5 bases and J by 6 bases, with 17 bases between. The CDR3 is 15 amino acids. Germline CDR1 and CDR2: LNHDA and SQIVND (reference sequence). This chain's CDR3 is CASSVQGAGGQPQHF. CDR3 nucleotide sequence: TGTGCCAGTAGTGTACAGGGAGCGGGGGGTCAGCCCCAGCATTTT.

This clone appeared once. This chain connects TRBV5-6 to TRBJ2-1; D gene unclear. Trimming left V 2 bases short and J 1 base short, with 10 bases between. CDR1 and CDR2 from the germline V gene are SGHDT and YYEEEE. The CDR3 totals 15 residues. In DNA, the CDR3 is TGTGCCAGCAGCTTAGGCGCCTGGTCCTACAATGAGCAGTTCTTC. Residues: CASSLGAWSYNEQFF.

This clone counts as medium-sized (0.01 to 0.1%). The V gene is TRBV9, the J gene TRBJ1-5, with D possibly matching TRBD1 (5 bases). The V gene's germline CDR1 is SGDLS and CDR2 YYNGEE. V lost 3 bases, J lost 7 bases, and 17 bases lay in between. The CDR3 has 15 amino acids. DNA for the CDR3: TGTGCCAGCAGCGAATCTCCGTGGGGGAACCAGCCCCAGCATTTT. Amino acids: CASSESPWGNQPQHF.

The chain couples TRBV21-1 to TRBJ2-4; the table's D call TRBD1 went unverified against the DNA. TRBV21-1 corresponds to a pseudogene. This CDR3 has 15 amino acids. The CDR3: CASSKEGEGKNIQYF. Here the CDR3 DNA reads TGTGCCAGCAGCAAAGAGGGGGAAGGGAAAAACATTCAGTACTTC.

The chain is built from TRBV7-2 and TRBJ2-3; D perhaps matches TRBD2 (6 bases). The germline CDR1 and CDR2 sequences are SGHTA and FQGNSA. Trimming removed 5 bases from V and 3 bases from J, with 9 bases in between. The CDR3 loop spans 13 amino acids. The CDR3 region is CASSPRGTDTQYF. The DNA of the CDR3 is TGTGCCAGCAGCCCCCGGGGGACAGATACGCAGTATTTT.

The chain has TRBV19 and TRBJ2-7; 10 bases are shared with TRBD2. Trimming cost V 4 bases and J 0 bases; bases outside gene matches: 24. Looked up from germline, CDR1 is LNHDA and CDR2 is SQIVND (reference sequence). The CDR3 is made up of 22 amino acids. The CDR3 coding sequence is TGTGCCAGTAGTACTTACCCTTTTCCACTAGCGGGGAAACAAGATTCCTCCTACGAGCAGTACTTC. It encodes CASSTYPFPLAGKQDSSYEQYF.

J is TRBJ2-1 and V is TRBV30; D is possibly TRBD2 (5 bases). Germline V lookup: CDR1 GTSNPN, CDR2 SVGIG (reference sequence). Trimming cost V 3 bases and J 6 bases, with 15 bases left between them. The CDR3 sequence is 14 residues long. CDR3 bases: TGTGCCTGGAGATCCTCACGAGGGCCCAATGAGCAGTTCTTC. Encoded protein: CAWRSSRGPNEQFF.

The rearrangement uses TRBV4-2 and TRBJ2-3; 12 nucleotides line up with TRBD2. The CDR3 totals 16 residues. Per the germline V gene, CDR1 is LGHNA and CDR2 is YNFKEQ. With 5 bases clipped from V and 8 bases from J, the junction kept 11 bases outside the gene matches. In DNA, the CDR3 is TGTGCCAGCAGCTTAAAGCTAGCGGGGGGGCCGGGTACGCAGTATTTT. Its translation: CASSLKLAGGPGTQYF.

The CDR3 DNA sequence: TGTGCCAGTAGTATAAACCGGGAGAGGGCCAATGAGCAGTTCTTC. This gives the protein CASSINRERANEQFF. The chain has TRBV19 and TRBJ2-1; possible D gene TRBD2, 6 bases. In germline, CDR1 is LNHDA, CDR2 SQIVND (reference sequence). V was cut by 2 bases and J by 6 bases, with 14 bases left in between. The CDR3 covers 15 residues. Full variable domain (missing parts from reference TRBV19 and TRBJ2-1): DGGITQSPKYLFRKEGQNVTLSCEQNLNHDAMYWYRQDPGQGLRLIYYSQIVNDFQKGDIAEGYSVSREKKESFPLTVTSAQKNPTAFYLCASSINRERANEQFFGPGTRLTVL.

A few counts support this clone. The chain employs TRBV5-1 and TRBJ1-6; no reliable D call. CDR1 and CDR2 (germline): SGHRS, YFSETQ. Deletions cut 0 bases from V and 6 bases from J, with 10 bases between. This CDR3 comprises 15 residues. In DNA, the CDR3 is TGCGCCAGCAGCTTGGGGCCGGGCTTTAATTCACCCCTCCACTTT. Its translation: CASSLGPGFNSPLHF.

This clone was seen a few times. The V gene is TRBV30, the J gene TRBJ2-1, with 13 bases that match TRBD2. The CDR3 is 17 amino acids. V gave up 0 bases and J gave up 9 bases; unmatched junction bases: 11. In germline, CDR1 is GTSNPN, CDR2 SVGIG (reference sequence). The CDR3 DNA reads TGTGCCTGGAGTGTACCGACCACTAGCGGGAGGGGGGTTGAGCAGTTCTTC. This translates into CAWSVPTTSGRGVEQFF.

The rearrangement joins TRBV7-2 to TRBJ2-3, with D unclear. Germline V gene sequence: CDR1 SGHTA, CDR2 FQGNSA. V was shortened by 4 bases and J by 2 bases, with 1 base between the two germline ends. The CDR3 is made up of 11 amino acids. CDR3 nucleotide sequence: TGTGCCAGCAGCTCCACAGATACGCAGTATTTT. This gives the protein CASSSTDTQYF.

The chain employs TRBV2 and TRBJ1-2; 9 bases map to TRBD1. The CDR3 has 14 residues. Germline V gene lookup returns CDR1 SNHLY and CDR2 FYNNEI. Unmatched junction bases numbered 3, after V lost 6 bases and J lost 1 base. The CDR3 reads CASRGQGSNYGYTF. The CDR3 region has the DNA TGTGCCAGCAGGGGACAGGGTAGTAACTATGGCTACACCTTC. Looking up the rest from reference TRBV2 and TRBJ1-2 gives the full variable domain: EPEVTQTPSHQVTQMGQEVILRCVPISNHLYFYWYRQILGQKVEFLVSFYNNEISEKSEIFDDQFSVERPDGSNFTLKIRSTKLEDSAMYFCASRGQGSNYGYTFGSGTRLTVV.